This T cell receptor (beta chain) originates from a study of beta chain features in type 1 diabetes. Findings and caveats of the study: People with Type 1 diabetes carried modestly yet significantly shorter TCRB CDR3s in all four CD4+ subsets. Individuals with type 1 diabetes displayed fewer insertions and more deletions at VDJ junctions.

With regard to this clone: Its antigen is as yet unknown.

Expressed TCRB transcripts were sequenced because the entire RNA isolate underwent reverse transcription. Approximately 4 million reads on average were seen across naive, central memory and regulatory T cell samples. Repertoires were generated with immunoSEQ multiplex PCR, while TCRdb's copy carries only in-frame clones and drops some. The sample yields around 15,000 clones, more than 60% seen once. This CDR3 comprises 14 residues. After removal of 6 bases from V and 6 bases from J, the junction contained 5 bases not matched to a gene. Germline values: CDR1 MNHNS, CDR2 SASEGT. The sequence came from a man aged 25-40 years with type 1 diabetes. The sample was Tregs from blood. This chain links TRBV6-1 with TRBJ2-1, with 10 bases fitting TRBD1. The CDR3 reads CASRTGQGGNEQFF. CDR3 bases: TGTGCCAGCAGGACTGGACAGGGGGGCAATGAGCAGTTCTTC.